A single sample is the source of the 5 T cell receptor beta chains below, sequenced in a study of blood T cells in healthy people across ages. The authors ran a second PCR of about 6 to 11 cycles using a sample-barcoded 5' primer and a J-beta primer mix. Via MiXCR, TCRdb re-called the 5' RACE reads, giving one row per CDR3 protein. Altogether approximately 1.5 million distinct CDR3 sequences are present, about 31% being singletons, with the ten largest covering 11%. Sequences were obtained from blood. The receptors were gathered from a woman in her 30s in good health.

As regards this clonotype: One junction end disagrees with the germline gene, perhaps due to a read error. The chain joins TRBV2 to TRBJ2-3, with D possibly matching TRBD2 (6 bases). CDR1 and CDR2 (germline): SNHLY, FYNNEI. The CDR3 runs 13 residues. The DNA of the CDR3 is TGTGCCGGCAGTGAGATGCGGGGAGATACGCAGTATTTT. It is translated as CAGSEMRGDTQYF.

This rearrangement joins TRBV4-1 to TRBJ2-1; 7 bases fit TRBD1. CDR3 length equals 19 residues. V lost 0 bases to trimming and J lost 5 bases; unmatched junction nucleotides: 16. The germline gives CDR1 MGHRA, CDR2 YSYEKL. The chain's CDR3 is CASSQEPGTATNLNNEQFF. The CDR3 DNA reads TGCGCCAGCAGCCAAGAACCCGGGACAGCAACTAACCTAAACAATGAGCAGTTCTTC.

The genes are TRBV15 and TRBJ2-1, with 14 bases identical to TRBD2. V shed 11 bases, J shed 3 bases, and the junction held 6 bases outside the gene matches. CDR3 size: 15 residues. The V gene's germline CDR1 is LNHNV and CDR2 YYDKDF (reference sequence). The CDR3 bases are TGTGCCGTCAGGACTAGCGGGGGGATCTACAATGAGCAGTTCTTC. It codes for CAVRTSGGIYNEQFF.

The chain employs TRBV20-1 and TRBJ2-7, with 7 nucleotides matching TRBD2. J was trimmed by 2 bases and V by 4 bases; bases with no gene match: 8. Per germline, CDR1 DFQATT and CDR2 SNEGSKA (reference sequence). The CDR3 consists of 14 residues. CDR3 region: CSAKPGLIPYEQYF. The CDR3 DNA is TGCAGTGCTAAACCGGGACTAATTCCCTACGAGCAGTACTTC.

The V and J genes are TRBV27 and TRBJ1-2; a weak D match, TRBD1 (5 bases). This CDR3 region has 13 residues. Germline CDR1 and CDR2: MNHEY and SMNVEV (reference sequence). The V gene lost 5 bases and the J gene lost 4 bases, with 11 bases spanning the gap. The CDR3 nucleotides read TGTGCCAGCAGTATGGACGGGGGCTATGGCTACACCTTC. This gives the protein CASSMDGGYGYTF.